A selection of T cell receptor beta chains follows, all from one sample in a study of T-cell reconstitution after alpha-beta-depleted transplantation in children. TCRdb called the PCR reads again in MiXCR, with one record for every CDR3 protein. The profile covers 640,000 or so distinct CDR3 sequences, with over 15% appearing a single time and around 0.96% taken by the ten largest. Sequenced material: PBMCs from the stem cell graft donor, taken from the stem cell graft. The receptor set was obtained from a human donor who donated a stem cell graft to a child with acute myeloid leukemia. CDR3s include the opening cysteine and the closing phenylalanine or tryptophan. Fields, in order: J gene, V gene, clone size, CDR3 protein. Size tells how often a clone was seen (once, few, many) or the class of an expanded clone, and some rows leave it out.

TRBJ2-1	TRBV18	NA	CASSPLLRQGRDEQFF
TRBJ1-1	TRBV7-9	NA	CASRGAAGRDTEAFF
TRBJ1-5	TRBV6-6	many	CASSYSNREQPQHF
TRBJ1-2	TRBV7-9	few	CASSFEITEFYGYTF
TRBJ2-7	TRBV10-3	NA	CAISDPFVDRRGDEQYF
TRBJ2-7	TRBV7-2	many	CASSLATSYEQYF
TRBJ2-1	TRBV29-1	many	CSAATSRNEQFF
TRBJ1-4	TRBV20-1	many	CSARGGDEKLFF
TRBJ1-1	TRBV30	many	CAWSGQGRAFF
TRBJ1-3	TRBV29-1	many	CSVETGGNTIYF
TRBJ1-1	TRBV7-2	NA	CASSLAGSGGAYTEAFF
TRBJ2-3	TRBV11-2	NA	CASSSLGVGGTDTQYF
TRBJ1-2	TRBV5-1	few	CASSRTGVDGYTF
TRBJ2-1	TRBV20-1	many	CSARDTHGYEQFF
TRBJ1-1	TRBV6-1	few	CASRRQGYTEAFF
TRBJ2-1	TRBV6-2/TRBV6-3	few	CASSYPSRLAGAYNEQFF
TRBJ1-3	TRBV7-2	NA	CASSLPGSQSGNTIYF
TRBJ2-3	TRBV10-3	NA	CAISEGPSGSTDTQYF
TRBJ1-2	TRBV12-3/TRBV12-4	NA	CASSSGREFYGYTF
TRBJ2-5	TRBV6-2/TRBV6-3	NA	CASNNDGQWRETQYF
TRBJ1-6	TRBV20-1	many	CSARLPDSNSPLHF
TRBJ2-4	TRBV20-1	NA	CSARGAIAGAKAKNIQYF
TRBJ2-1	TRBV20-1	many	CSATKAWNTKDEQFF
TRBJ2-2	TRBV5-1	few	CASSYDPANTGELFF
TRBJ2-4	TRBV20-1	NA	CCAGSGTSGGQNIQYF
TRBJ2-5	TRBV12-3/TRBV12-4	NA	CASRGGVQGETQYF
TRBJ2-7	TRBV7-9	few	CASSFPQVKDYEQYF
TRBJ1-5	TRBV15	few	CATSWDRATVEPQHF
TRBJ2-1	TRBV7-9	NA	CASSALAELYNEQFF
TRBJ2-2	TRBV12-3/TRBV12-4	NA	CASSHLGGWGNTGELFF
TRBJ1-2	TRBV7-2	NA	CASSSLPEGYGYTF
TRBJ1-6	TRBV7-3	many	CASRSTGDNSPLHF
TRBJ1-1	TRBV13	NA	CASSREEITEAFF
TRBJ2-1	TRBV7-8	few	CASTPHSSNEQFF
TRBJ2-2	TRBV9	few	CASSGPNGGLNTGELFF
TRBJ1-1	TRBV20-1	many	CSASRSTRGNTEAFF
TRBJ2-2	TRBV7-8	few	CASSPQRRNTGELFF